This TCR beta chain originates from a study of OX40 agonist ivuxolimab in advanced cancers. Assay used: immunoSEQ multiplex PCR; TCRdb lists only in-frame clones, some missing. The sample records 55,000 to 75,000 clones, roughly 88% being singletons. With respect to this clone: Its cognate antigen is unknown.

Study outcomes and limitations: The study found that CD8+ T cells averaged more expanded clones than CD4+.

The source material was CD4+ or CD8+ T cells sorted from blood, sampled in a trial of the OX40 agonist ivuxolimab. The clonotype comes from an adult with an advanced solid tumor such as melanoma, head and neck, liver or kidney cancer.

The CDR3 reads CASRGHRNEKLFF. The CDR3 region has the DNA TGTGCCAGCCGGGGACATAGAAATGAAAAACTGTTTTTT. The rearrangement links TRBV6-1 to TRBJ1-4; D might be TRBD1 (6 bases). This CDR3 spans 13 amino acids. V lost 8 bases to trimming and J lost 5 bases, with 12 bases between them. The germline gives CDR1 MNHNS, CDR2 SASEGT.